The next 21 T cell receptor beta chains were all read from a single sample in a study of early T cells in non-severe SARS-CoV-2 infection. TCRdb re-called the 5' RACE reads through MiXCR, storing one row per CDR3 protein. In the table there are 85,000 to 100,000 distinct CDR3 sequences, approximately 10% of which are singletons. Sequenced: whole blood. These receptors originate from an adult who was a healthcare worker with PCR-confirmed SARS-CoV-2 infection or an uninfected control (not recorded which).

Many counts were recorded for this clonotype. V is TRBV28 and J is TRBJ2-3; 9 bases line up with TRBD2. In germline, CDR1 is MDHEN, CDR2 SYDVKM. The CDR3 loop spans 14 amino acids. With 9 bases clipped from V and 5 bases from J, the junction kept 9 bases outside the gene matches. DNA of the CDR3: TGTGCCAGTAGGGCGGGAGGGCTAAAAGATACGCAGTATTTT. Translating gives CASRAGGLKDTQYF.

The rearrangement links TRBV9 to TRBJ2-7; possibly TRBD1 for D (5 bases). The CDR3 runs 14 residues. From germline, CDR1 is SGDLS and CDR2 YYNGEE. Trimming shortened V by 4 bases and J by 4 bases, and 15 bases separated the two germline ends. This CDR3 reads CASSPGRGRYEQYF. CDR3 DNA: TGTGCCAGCAGCCCAGGTAGGGGTCGGTACGAGCAGTACTTC. Together with reference TRBV9 and TRBJ2-7, the CDR3 gives the full variable domain: DSGVTQTPKHLITATGQRVTLRCSPRSGDLSVYWYQQSLDQGLQFLIQYYNGEERAKGNILERFSAQQFPDLHSELNLSSLELGDSALYFCASSPGRGRYEQYFGPGTRLTVT.

The table lists this clonotype with many counts. This chain links TRBV7-9 with TRBJ1-1, with D uncertain. The CDR3 totals 11 residues. V lost 8 bases and J 5 bases, leaving 9 bases between the germline ends. Germline CDR1 SEHNR, CDR2 FQNEAQ (reference sequence). The CDR3: CASSLGTEAFF. CDR3 nucleotide sequence: TGTGCCAGCTCCTTGGGAACTGAAGCTTTCTTT.

The rearrangement joins TRBV6-5 to TRBJ1-1; 9 nucleotides line up with TRBD1. The CDR3 spans 14 residues. V lost 5 bases and J lost 8; bases outside the gene matches: 9. From germline, CDR1 is MNHEY and CDR2 SVGAGI. CDR3 residues: CASSQTGGGGEAFF. The CDR3 DNA reads as TGTGCCAGCAGTCAAACAGGGGGCGGAGGAGAAGCTTTCTTT.

This clonotype occurred many times. The V and J genes are TRBV7-3 and TRBJ1-3; no firm D call. This CDR3 spans 15 amino acids. Germline V gene sequence: CDR1 SGHTA, CDR2 FQGTGA. Deletions cut 2 bases from V and 1 base from J, with 9 bases between. The DNA of the CDR3 is TGTGCCAGCAGCTTAGGTGCCTCATCTGGAAACACCATATATTTT. This translates into CASSLGASSGNTIYF.

This clonotype was recorded a few times. This sequence joins TRBV29-1 and TRBJ2-1, with 16 bases lining up with TRBD2. Germline V gene sequence: CDR1 SQVTM, CDR2 ANQGSEA. The V gene end was trimmed by 4 bases and the J gene end by 0 bases; junction bases not matched to a gene: 3. The CDR3 spans 17 residues. CDR3 sequence (DNA): TGCAGCGTTGTGGGACTAGCGGGAGGGAGCTCCTACAATGAGCAGTTCTTC. This translates into CSVVGLAGGSSYNEQFF.

A few counts support this clonotype. This rearrangement joins TRBV12-3 or TRBV12-4 to TRBJ1-1; 9 nucleotides align to TRBD1. The J segment lost 3 bases and the V segment lost 6 bases, leaving 8 bases of the junction unmatched. The CDR3 extends over 15 amino acids. CDR3 in amino acids: CASSVQGAPHTEAFF. In nucleotides, the CDR3 is TGTGCCAGCAGCGTACAGGGGGCTCCCCACACTGAAGCTTTCTTT.

This clonotype was seen repeatedly, ten times or more. The chain combines TRBV27 with TRBJ2-3, with D perhaps TRBD1 or TRBD2 (5 bases each). Germline V CDR1 and CDR2: MNHEY, SMNVEV (reference sequence). This CDR3 contains 12 residues. V was shortened by 4 bases and J by 7 bases, with 9 bases between the two germline ends. In nucleotides, the CDR3 is TGTGCCAGCAGTTCAGAGGGGTATACGCAGTATTTT. Translation: CASSSEGYTQYF.

In this sample, this clonotype turned up many times. The V and J genes are TRBV29-1 and TRBJ2-3; D may be TRBD1 or TRBD2 (5 bases each). Germline-derived CDR1 and CDR2 are SQVTM and ANQGSEA. CDR3 size: 14 residues. V was cut by 5 bases and J by 0 bases, with 12 bases left in between. The CDR3: CSVSGTESTDTQYF. CDR3 DNA sequence: TGCAGCGTTTCCGGGACGGAGAGCACAGATACGCAGTATTTT.

In this sample, this clonotype turned up many times. This chain joins TRBV5-1 and TRBJ1-6; D is undetermined. The CDR3 contains 13 residues. The V gene lost 0 bases and the J gene lost 7 bases, with 5 bases spanning the gap. CDR1 is SGHRS and CDR2 is YFSETQ in the germline V gene. In nucleotides, the CDR3 is TGCGCCAGCAGCTTGGTGGGCAATTCACCCCTCCACTTT. As protein: CASSLVGNSPLHF.

This clonotype was detected many times. The chain uses TRBV6-5 and TRBJ2-1, with 8 bases aligning to TRBD2. The CDR3 contains 16 residues. CDR1 MNHEY and CDR2 SVGAGI come from the germline V gene. J was trimmed by 2 bases and V by 2 bases; bases with no gene match: 5. The CDR3 sequence: CASSYDSSGTYNEQFF. The CDR3 coding sequence is TGTGCCAGCAGTTACGATAGTAGCGGGACCTACAATGAGCAGTTCTTC.

The genes are TRBV29-1 and TRBJ2-1; D is unclear. CDR3 length: 10 residues. Trimming pared 7 bases from V and 5 bases from J, leaving 6 bases between. CDR1 SQVTM and CDR2 ANQGSEA come from the germline V gene. CDR3 sequence reads: CSGRDNEQFF. The CDR3 DNA sequence: TGCAGCGGAAGGGACAATGAGCAGTTCTTC.

This clonotype was seen a few times. CDR3 sequence: CASSFNIGAQETQYF. DNA for the CDR3: TGTGCCAGCAGCTTTAATATAGGGGCGCAAGAGACCCAGTACTTC. This sequence joins TRBV28 and TRBJ2-5; TRBD1 is a possible D gene (5 bases). Germline V gives CDR1 MDHEN, CDR2 SYDVKM. V was pared by 6 bases and J by 2 bases, with 16 bases between. The CDR3 is 15 residues long.

This clonotype was found a few times. The chain combines TRBV2 with TRBJ2-1; TRBD2 aligns across 12 bases. The V segment lost 3 bases and the J segment 2 bases; nucleotides outside the gene matches: 11. This CDR3 is 19 amino acids long. CDR1 and CDR2 from the germline V gene are SNHLY and FYNNEI. The CDR3 reads CASSDPLAGGPSTYNEQFF. The CDR3 bases are TGTGCCAGCAGTGACCCTCTAGCGGGGGGGCCTAGCACCTACAATGAGCAGTTCTTC. Full variable domain (remainder filled in from reference TRBV2 and TRBJ2-1): EPEVTQTPSHQVTQMGQEVILRCVPISNHLYFYWYRQILGQKVEFLVSFYNNEISEKSEIFDDQFSVERPDGSNFTLKIRSTKLEDSAMYFCASSDPLAGGPSTYNEQFFGPGTRLTVL.

The rearrangement uses TRBV7-8 and TRBJ2-2; TRBD2 matches 11 bases. The CDR3 is 20 amino acids. Germline V lookup: CDR1 SGHVS, CDR2 FQNEAQ. Trimming took 2 bases from V and 1 from J; bases not matched to a gene: 12. The CDR3 sequence: CASSLPPGLAGDLNTGELFF. The CDR3 DNA sequence: TGTGCCAGCAGCTTACCCCCCGGACTAGCGGGTGATTTGAACACCGGGGAGCTGTTTTTT.

CDR3 amino acids: CASGPFVAPQTQYF. As DNA, the CDR3 is TGTGCCAGCGGCCCGTTTGTGGCCCCCCAGACCCAGTACTTC. This chain uses TRBV27 with TRBJ2-5; D is unresolved. V lost 8 bases, J lost 6 bases, and 19 bases lay in between. This CDR3 region has 14 residues. Germline CDR1 reads MNHEY; CDR2 reads SMNVEV (reference sequence).

This clonotype was found a few times. This chain links TRBV24-1 with TRBJ2-1; 12 nucleotides line up with TRBD2. J gave up 3 bases and V 4 bases, and 0 bases lay outside the gene matches. The CDR3 is 15 residues long. In germline, CDR1 is KGHDR, CDR2 SFDVKD. The CDR3 sequence: CATSETSGSYNEQFF. The CDR3 region has the DNA TGTGCCACCAGTGAGACTAGCGGGAGCTACAATGAGCAGTTCTTC.

This clonotype was found many times. The chain couples TRBV12-3 or TRBV12-4 to TRBJ1-1; D gene uncertain. The CDR3 has 15 amino acids. Trimming took 6 bases from V and 3 from J, leaving 17 bases between them. CDR3 bases: TGTGCCAGCAGCCCCGCGAAGGAGGCTTACACTGAAGCTTTCTTT. This translates into CASSPAKEAYTEAFF.

The V gene is TRBV7-6, the J gene TRBJ2-2; 13 nucleotides line up with TRBD2. The CDR3 runs 19 residues. The germline gives CDR1 SGHVS, CDR2 FNYEAQ. After removal of 4 bases from V and 4 bases from J, the junction contained 12 bases not matched to a gene. The DNA of the CDR3 is TGTGCCAGCAGCTCTAATTCTGGACTAGCGGGAGCGGGCACCGGGGAGCTGTTTTTT. Its protein is CASSSNSGLAGAGTGELFF.

This clonotype has a handful of counts. The rearrangement uses TRBV6-2 or TRBV6-3 and TRBJ1-1; D not resolved. The CDR3 has 14 amino acids. The V gene's germline CDR1 is MNHEY and CDR2 SVGEGT. Trimming removed 2 bases at V and 3 bases at J, with 10 bases between. CDR3 sequence reads: CASSYPYSHTEAFF. As DNA, the CDR3 is TGTGCCAGCAGTTACCCCTACAGCCACACTGAAGCTTTCTTT.

This clonotype was counted between two and nine times. The CDR3 DNA reads as TGTGCCAGCTCTCAGGGGGCGGACACCGGGGAGCTGTTTTTT. Amino acid sequence: CASSQGADTGELFF. This rearrangement joins TRBV11-2 to TRBJ2-2; 8 bases fit TRBD1. Trimming took 8 bases from V and 3 from J; bases not matched to a gene: 5. The CDR3 length is 14 residues. Germline-derived CDR1 and CDR2 are SGHAT and FQNNGV.